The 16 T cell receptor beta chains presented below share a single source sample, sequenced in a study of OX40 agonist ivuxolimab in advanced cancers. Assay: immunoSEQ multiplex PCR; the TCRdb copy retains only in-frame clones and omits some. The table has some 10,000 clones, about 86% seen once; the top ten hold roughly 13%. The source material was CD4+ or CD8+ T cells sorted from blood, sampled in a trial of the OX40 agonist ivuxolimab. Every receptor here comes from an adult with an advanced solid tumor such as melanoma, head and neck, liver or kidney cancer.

CDR3 region: CASSLDSTSSYEQYF. In nucleotides, the CDR3 is TGTGCCAGCAGCTTGGACAGTACCAGCTCCTACGAGCAGTACTTC. The rearrangement joins TRBV5-6 to TRBJ2-7, with D unclear. This CDR3 spans 15 amino acids. CDR1 SGHDT and CDR2 YYEEEE come from the germline V gene. Trimming left V 0 bases short and J 0 bases short, with 10 bases between.

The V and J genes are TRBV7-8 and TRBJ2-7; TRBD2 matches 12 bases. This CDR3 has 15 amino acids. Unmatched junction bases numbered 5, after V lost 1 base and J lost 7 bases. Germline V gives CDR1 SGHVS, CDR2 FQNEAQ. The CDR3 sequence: CASSLEASGGGEQYF. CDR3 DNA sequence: TGTGCCAGCAGCTTAGAGGCTAGCGGGGGGGGAGAGCAGTACTTC. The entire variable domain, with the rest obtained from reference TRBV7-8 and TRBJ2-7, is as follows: GAGVSQSPRYKVAKRGQDVALRCDPISGHVSLFWYQQALGQGPEFLTYFQNEAQLDKSGLPSDRFFAERPEGSVSTLKIQRTQQEDSAVYLCASSLEASGGGEQYFGPGTRLTVT.

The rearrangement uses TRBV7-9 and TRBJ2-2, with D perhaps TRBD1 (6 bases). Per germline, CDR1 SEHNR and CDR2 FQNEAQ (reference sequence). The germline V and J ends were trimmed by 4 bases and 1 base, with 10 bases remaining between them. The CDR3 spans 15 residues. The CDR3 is CASSSGHLNTGELFF. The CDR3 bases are TGTGCCAGCAGCTCGGGACACTTGAACACCGGGGAGCTGTTTTTT.

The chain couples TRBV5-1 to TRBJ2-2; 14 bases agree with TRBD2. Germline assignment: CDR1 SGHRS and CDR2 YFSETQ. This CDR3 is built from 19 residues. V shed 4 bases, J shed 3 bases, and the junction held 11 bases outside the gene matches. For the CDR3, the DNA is TGCGCCAGCAGCCCCCTCCGACTAGCGGGGGGGCCATACACCGGGGAGCTGTTTTTT. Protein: CASSPLRLAGGPYTGELFF.

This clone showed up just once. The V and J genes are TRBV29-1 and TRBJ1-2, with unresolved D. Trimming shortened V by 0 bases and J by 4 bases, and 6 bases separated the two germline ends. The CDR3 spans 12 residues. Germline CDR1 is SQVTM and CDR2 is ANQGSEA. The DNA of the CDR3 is TGCAGCGTTGAAGACAGCTCCTATGGCTACACCTTC. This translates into CSVEDSSYGYTF. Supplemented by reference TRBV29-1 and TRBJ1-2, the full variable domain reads SAVISQKPSRDICQRGTSLTIQCQVDSQVTMMFWYRQQPGQSLTLIATANQGSEATYESGFVIDKFPISRPNLTFSTLTVSNMSPEDSSIYLCSVEDSSYGYTFGSGTRLTVV.

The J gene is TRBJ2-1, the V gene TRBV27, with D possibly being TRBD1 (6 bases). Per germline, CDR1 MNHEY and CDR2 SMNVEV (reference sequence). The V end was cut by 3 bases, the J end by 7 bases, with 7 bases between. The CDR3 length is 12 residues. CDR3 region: CASSFQGNEQFF. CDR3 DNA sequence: TGTGCCAGCAGTTTCCAGGGGAATGAGCAGTTCTTC.

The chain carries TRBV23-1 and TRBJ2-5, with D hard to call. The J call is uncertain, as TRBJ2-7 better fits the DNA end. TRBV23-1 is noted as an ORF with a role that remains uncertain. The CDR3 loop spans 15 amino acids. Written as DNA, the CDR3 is TGCGCCAGCAGTCAAGGGAACAGCCGGACCTACGAGCAGTACTTC. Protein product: CASSQGNSRTYEQYF.

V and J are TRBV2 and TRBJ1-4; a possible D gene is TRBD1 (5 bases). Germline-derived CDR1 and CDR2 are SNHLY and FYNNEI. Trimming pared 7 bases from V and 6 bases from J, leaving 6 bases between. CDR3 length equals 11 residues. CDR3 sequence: CASTGDEKLFF. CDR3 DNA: TGTGCCAGCACGGGGGATGAAAAACTGTTTTTT.

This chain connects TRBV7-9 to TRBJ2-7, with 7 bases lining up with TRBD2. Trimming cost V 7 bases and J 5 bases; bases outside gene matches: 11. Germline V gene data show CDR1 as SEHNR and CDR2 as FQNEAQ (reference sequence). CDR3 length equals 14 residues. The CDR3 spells CASTPGGGPHEQYF. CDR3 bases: TGTGCCAGCACTCCGGGAGGAGGGCCCCACGAGCAGTACTTC.

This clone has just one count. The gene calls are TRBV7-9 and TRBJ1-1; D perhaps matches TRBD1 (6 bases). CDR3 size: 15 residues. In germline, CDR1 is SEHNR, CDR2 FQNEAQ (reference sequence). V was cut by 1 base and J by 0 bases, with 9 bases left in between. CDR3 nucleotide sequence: TGTGCCAGCAGCTTAGGGCAGGGGATGAACACTGAAGCTTTCTTT. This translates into CASSLGQGMNTEAFF.

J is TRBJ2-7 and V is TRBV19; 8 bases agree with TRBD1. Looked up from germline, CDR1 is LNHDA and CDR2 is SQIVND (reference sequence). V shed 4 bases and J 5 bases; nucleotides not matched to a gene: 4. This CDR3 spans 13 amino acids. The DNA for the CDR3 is TGTGCCAGTAGTAGCCAGGGGGCGAACGAGCAGTACTTC. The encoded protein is CASSSQGANEQYF. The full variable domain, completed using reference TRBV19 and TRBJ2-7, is DGGITQSPKYLFRKEGQNVTLSCEQNLNHDAMYWYRQDPGQGLRLIYYSQIVNDFQKGDIAEGYSVSREKKESFPLTVTSAQKNPTAFYLCASSSQGANEQYFGPGTRLTVT.

CDR3 coding DNA: TGTGCCAGCAGCGTAGCCCACAGCCTTGGCACTGAAGCTTTCTTT. This sequence encodes CASSVAHSLGTEAFF. The gene calls are TRBV9 and TRBJ1-1, with unresolved D. V shed 0 bases and J shed 4 bases, with 13 bases lying between them. The length of the CDR3 is 15 residues. Per the germline V gene, CDR1 is SGDLS and CDR2 is YYNGEE.

DNA of the CDR3: TGTGCCAGCAGCCTCTCCCGGGGAGCCACAGATACGCAGTATTTT. Amino acid sequence: CASSLSRGATDTQYF. This rearrangement joins TRBV7-8 to TRBJ2-3, with a possible D match to TRBD2 (5 bases). Trimming took 5 bases from V and 2 from J, leaving 14 bases between them. Germline values: CDR1 SGHVS, CDR2 FQNEAQ. The CDR3 is 15 amino acids.

The CDR3 loop reads CASTLREPWDEQFF. The CDR3 coding sequence is TGCGCCAGCACCTTAAGGGAGCCTTGGGATGAGCAGTTCTTC. The chain couples TRBV5-1 to TRBJ2-1; D is possibly TRBD2 (5 bases). CDR3 length: 14 residues. Between the trimmed V and J ends, which lost 6 bases and 8 bases, there was a span of 18 bases. Germline CDR1 and CDR2: SGHRS and YFSETQ.

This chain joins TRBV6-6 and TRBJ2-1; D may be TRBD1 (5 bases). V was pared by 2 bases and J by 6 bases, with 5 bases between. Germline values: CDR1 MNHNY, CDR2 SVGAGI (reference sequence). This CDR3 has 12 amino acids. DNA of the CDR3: TGTGCCAGCAGTTACGACAGCAATGAGCAGTTCTTC. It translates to CASSYDSNEQFF.

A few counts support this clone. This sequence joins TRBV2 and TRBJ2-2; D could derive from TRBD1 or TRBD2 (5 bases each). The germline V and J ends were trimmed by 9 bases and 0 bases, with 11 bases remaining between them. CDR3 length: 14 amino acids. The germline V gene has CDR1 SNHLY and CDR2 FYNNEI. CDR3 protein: CARGELANTGELFF. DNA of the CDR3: TGTGCCAGGGGGGAGCTAGCGAACACCGGGGAGCTGTTTTTT.